This TCR beta chain came from a study of chemoradiotherapy in HPV16-positive cancers. Study at large: A couple of HPV16-positive patients' cells yielded candidate HPV-specific clones and common motifs.

On this clone: No antigen is known for it.

Overall study results and limits: For HPV16-positive patients, expanding HPV-responsive T cells associated with longer recurrence-free survival. Candidate HPV-specific clones and E7-related TCR motifs grew in tumor during treatment.

Over chemoradiotherapy, repertoires were sampled more than once. The protocol was immunoSEQ multiplex PCR, while the TCRdb copy is restricted to in-frame clones and leaves out a portion. Of about 5,400 clones in the sample, 65% to 80% were seen once. The CDR3 is 18 residues long. The germline CDR1 and CDR2 sequences are GTSNPN and SVGIG (reference sequence). The V gene lost 0 bases and the J gene lost 5 bases, with 23 bases spanning the gap. This sequence originates from a human donor with HPV-associated anogenital cancer. This specimen was tumor tissue, taken from a patient who underwent chemoradiotherapy. The chain is built from TRBV30 and TRBJ1-5; D call uncertain. The CDR3 DNA is TGTGCCTGGAGTGTCGTACGAGCGACCGGGATGACCCATCAGCCCCAGCATTTT. It specifies CAWSVVRATGMTHQPQHF.